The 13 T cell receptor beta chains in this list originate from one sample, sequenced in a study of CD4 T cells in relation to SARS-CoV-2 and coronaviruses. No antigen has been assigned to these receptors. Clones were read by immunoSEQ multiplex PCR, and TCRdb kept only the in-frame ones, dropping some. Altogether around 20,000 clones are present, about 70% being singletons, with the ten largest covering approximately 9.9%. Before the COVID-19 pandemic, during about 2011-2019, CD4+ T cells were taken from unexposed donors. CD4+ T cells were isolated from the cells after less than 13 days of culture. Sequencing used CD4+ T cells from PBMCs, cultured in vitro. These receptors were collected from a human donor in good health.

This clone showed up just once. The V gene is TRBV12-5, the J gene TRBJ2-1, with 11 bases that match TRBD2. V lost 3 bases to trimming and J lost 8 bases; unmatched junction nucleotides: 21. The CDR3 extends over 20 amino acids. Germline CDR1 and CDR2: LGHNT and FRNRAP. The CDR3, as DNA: TGTGCTAGTGGTTTTGTAGTTAGCGGGAGGGATTTCTGGACAGTCGATGAGCAGTTCTTC. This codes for CASGFVVSGRDFWTVDEQFF.

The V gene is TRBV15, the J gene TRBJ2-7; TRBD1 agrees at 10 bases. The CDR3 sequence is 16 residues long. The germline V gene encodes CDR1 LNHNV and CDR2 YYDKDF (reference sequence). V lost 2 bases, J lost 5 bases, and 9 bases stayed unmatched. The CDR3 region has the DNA TGTGCCACCAGCAGATACCGGGGGACAGGGGTAAACGAGCAGTACTTC. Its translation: CATSRYRGTGVNEQYF.

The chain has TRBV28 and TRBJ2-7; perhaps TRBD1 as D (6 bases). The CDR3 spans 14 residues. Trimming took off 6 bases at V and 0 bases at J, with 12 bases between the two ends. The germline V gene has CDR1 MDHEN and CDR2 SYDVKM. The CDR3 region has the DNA TGTGCCAGCAGGGACAGCGTGGTCTCCTACGAGCAGTACTTC. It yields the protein CASRDSVVSYEQYF.

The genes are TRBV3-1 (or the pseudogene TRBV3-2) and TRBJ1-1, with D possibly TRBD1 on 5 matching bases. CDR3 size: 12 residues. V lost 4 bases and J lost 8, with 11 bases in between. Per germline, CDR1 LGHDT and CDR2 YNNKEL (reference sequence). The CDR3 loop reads CASSLRGEEAFF. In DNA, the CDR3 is TGTGCCAGCAGCCTCCGGGGGGAGGAAGCTTTCTTT.

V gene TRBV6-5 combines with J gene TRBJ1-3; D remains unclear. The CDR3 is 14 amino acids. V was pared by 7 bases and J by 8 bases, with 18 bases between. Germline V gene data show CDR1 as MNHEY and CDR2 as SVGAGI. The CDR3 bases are TGTGCCAGCATAAAACAGCTGACTGCGGACACCATATATTTT. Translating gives CASIKQLTADTIYF.

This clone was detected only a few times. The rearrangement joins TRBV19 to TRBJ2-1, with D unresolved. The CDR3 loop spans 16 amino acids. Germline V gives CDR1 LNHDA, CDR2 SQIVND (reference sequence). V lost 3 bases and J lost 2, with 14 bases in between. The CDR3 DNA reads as TGTGCCAGTAGTATGGGCTACTTACGAACCTACAATGAGCAGTTCTTC. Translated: CASSMGYLRTYNEQFF.

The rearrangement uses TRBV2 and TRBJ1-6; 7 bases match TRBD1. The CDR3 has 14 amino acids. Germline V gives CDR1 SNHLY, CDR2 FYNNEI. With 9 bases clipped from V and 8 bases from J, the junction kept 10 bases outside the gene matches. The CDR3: CARGGGGGHSPLHF. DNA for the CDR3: TGTGCCAGGGGGGGAGGGGGCGGTCATTCACCCCTCCACTTT. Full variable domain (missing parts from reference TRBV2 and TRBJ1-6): EPEVTQTPSHQVTQMGQEVILRCVPISNHLYFYWYRQILGQKVEFLVSFYNNEISEKSEIFDDQFSVERPDGSNFTLKIRSTKLEDSAMYFCARGGGGGHSPLHFGNGTRLTVT.

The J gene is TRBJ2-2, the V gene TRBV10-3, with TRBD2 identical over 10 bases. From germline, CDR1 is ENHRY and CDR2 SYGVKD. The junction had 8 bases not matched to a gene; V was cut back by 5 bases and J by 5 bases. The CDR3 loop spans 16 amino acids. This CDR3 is CAISRKREGQTGELFF. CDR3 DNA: TGTGCCATCAGTCGGAAGCGGGAGGGCCAAACCGGGGAGCTGTTTTTT.

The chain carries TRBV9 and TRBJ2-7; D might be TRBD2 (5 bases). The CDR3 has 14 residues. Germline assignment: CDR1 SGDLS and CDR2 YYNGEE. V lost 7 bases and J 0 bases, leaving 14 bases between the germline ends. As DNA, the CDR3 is TGTGCCAGCGGCAGGACTCTAAGCTCCTACGAGCAGTACTTC. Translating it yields CASGRTLSSYEQYF.

CDR3 protein: CASSPRDRGYEQYF. In nucleotides, the CDR3 is TGTGCCAGCTCACCTAGGGACAGGGGATACGAGCAGTACTTC. The rearrangement joins TRBV18 to TRBJ2-7, with 10 bases identical to TRBD1. Germline CDR1 reads KGHSH; CDR2 reads LQKENI. With 3 bases clipped from V and 4 bases from J, the junction kept 3 bases outside the gene matches. The CDR3 has 14 residues.

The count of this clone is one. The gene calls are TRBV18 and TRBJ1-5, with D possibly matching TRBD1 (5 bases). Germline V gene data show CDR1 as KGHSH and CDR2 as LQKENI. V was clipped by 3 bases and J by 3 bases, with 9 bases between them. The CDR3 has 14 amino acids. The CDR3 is CASSPGVDNQPQHF. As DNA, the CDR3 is TGTGCCAGCTCACCGGGGGTAGACAATCAGCCCCAGCATTTT.

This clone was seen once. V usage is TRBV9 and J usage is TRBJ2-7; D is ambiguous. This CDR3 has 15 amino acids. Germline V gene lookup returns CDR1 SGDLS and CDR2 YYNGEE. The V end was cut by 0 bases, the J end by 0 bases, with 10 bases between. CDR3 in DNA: TGTGCCAGCAGCGTAGGTCCAGGAAGCTCCTACGAGCAGTACTTC. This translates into CASSVGPGSSYEQYF.

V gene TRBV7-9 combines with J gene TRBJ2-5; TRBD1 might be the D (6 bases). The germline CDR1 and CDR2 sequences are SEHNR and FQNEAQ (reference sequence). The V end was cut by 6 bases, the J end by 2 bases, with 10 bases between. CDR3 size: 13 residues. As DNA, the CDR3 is TGTGCCAGCAGTCTACAGGGTCAAGAGACCCAGTACTTC. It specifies CASSLQGQETQYF.